The 16 T cell receptor beta chains given below trace back to one sample, sequenced in a study of shared clonotypes between healthy human individuals. Naive CD8 cells, CD45RO-negative and positively selected for CCR7, excluded terminally differentiated effector memory CD45RA+ cells. TCRdb's table, derived via immunoSEQ multiplex PCR, lists solely in-frame clones and lacks some. There are some 2.1 million clones in the sample; just under 95% occur only once, and roughly 1.1% lies in the top ten. The sequencing input was naive CD8+ T cells sorted from blood. These TCRs come from a man between 18 and 35 years old in good health.

The chain carries TRBV7-6 and TRBJ1-6; D might be TRBD1 (5 bases). The CDR3 has 17 residues. The V and J ends lost 5 bases and 5 bases respectively, with 19 bases between them. CDR1 and CDR2 from the germline V gene are SGHVS and FNYEAQ. CDR3 DNA: TGTGCCAGCAGCGCTATCGTCGGGACGGCTAATAATTCACCCCTCCACTTT. Its protein product is CASSAIVGTANNSPLHF. Full variable domain (rest looked up from reference TRBV7-6 and TRBJ1-6): GAGVSQSPRYKVTKRGQDVALRCDPISGHVSLYWYRQALGQGPEFLTYFNYEAQQDKSGLPNDRFSAERPEGSISTLTIQRTEQRDSAMYRCASSAIVGTANNSPLHFGNGTRLTVT.

Only a few counts were recorded for this clone. Within the sample, other DNA sequences also encode this same CDR3. This CDR3 is CASSLQGVYEQYF. CDR3 nucleotide sequence: TGTGCCAGCAGTTTACAGGGAGTCTACGAGCAGTACTTC. The chain links TRBV27 to TRBJ2-7; the D call may be TRBD1 or TRBD2 (5 bases each). Germline lookup yields CDR1 MNHEY and CDR2 SMNVEV (reference sequence). The CDR3 contains 13 residues. V was clipped by 2 bases and J by 3 bases, with 8 bases between them.

V and J are TRBV7-2 and TRBJ2-7; D assignment may be TRBD1 or TRBD2 (5 bases each). Trimming removed 2 bases from V and 3 bases from J, with 14 bases in between. Germline V gene sequence: CDR1 SGHTA, CDR2 FQGNSA. This CDR3 is built from 15 residues. In DNA form, the CDR3 reads TGTGCCAGCAGCTTATGGGGCGGGCCAATCTACGAGCAGTACTTC. It yields the protein CASSLWGGPIYEQYF.

The J gene is TRBJ2-7, the V gene TRBV7-5; TRBD1, the table's D call, was not compared with the DNA. TRBV7-5 is a listed pseudogene. The length of the CDR3 is 15 residues. In DNA, the CDR3 is TGTGCCAGACCGCTGATCTGGGACAAGTTTTACGAGCAGTACTTC. Translated: CARPLIWDKFYEQYF.

There are a few counts of this clone. The chain recombines TRBV6-1 with TRBJ1-2; D not certain. The CDR3 totals 10 residues. Trimming left V 2 bases short and J 8 bases short, with 3 bases between. Germline values: CDR1 MNHNS, CDR2 SASEGT. Here the CDR3 reads CASSETGYTF. The CDR3 DNA reads as TGTGCCAGCAGTGAAACCGGCTACACCTTC.

The chain employs TRBV4-1 and TRBJ1-1, with D unresolved. The germline V gene encodes CDR1 MGHRA and CDR2 YSYEKL. V lost 3 bases and J lost 2, with 16 bases in between. The CDR3 has 16 amino acids. The CDR3 is CASSHSITRGNTEAFF. CDR3 DNA sequence: TGCGCCAGCAGCCACTCCATTACCCGGGGTAACACTGAAGCTTTCTTT.

The chain carries TRBV10-2 and TRBJ1-2; 8 positions agree with TRBD1. The V segment lost 1 base and the J segment 1 base; nucleotides outside the gene matches: 5. This CDR3 is 16 amino acids long. Germline V gene lookup returns CDR1 WSHSY and CDR2 SAAADI. CDR3 sequence reads: CASSEYRQGNNYGYTF. The CDR3 nucleotides are TGCGCCAGCAGTGAGTACCGACAGGGGAATAACTATGGCTACACCTTC.

The chain couples TRBV4-3 to TRBJ2-7; D tentatively reads TRBD1 or TRBD2 (6 bases each). Germline CDR1 LGHNA, CDR2 YSLEER. Trimming removed 2 bases from V and 6 bases from J, with 11 bases in between. The CDR3 has 13 residues. The CDR3 nucleotides read TGCGCCAGCAGCCAAACCGGGGGCATCGAGCAGTACTTC. Translating it yields CASSQTGGIEQYF.

The gene calls are TRBV11-2 and TRBJ2-3; D is unclear. Looked up from germline, CDR1 is SGHAT and CDR2 is FQNNGV. Trimming pared 5 bases from V and 0 bases from J, leaving 15 bases between. The CDR3 extends over 16 amino acids. The CDR3 coding sequence is TGTGCCAGCAGCCCCACGAAATCTTCTAGCACAGATACGCAGTATTTT. This encodes CASSPTKSSSTDTQYF. Together with reference TRBV11-2 and TRBJ2-3, the CDR3 gives the full variable domain: EAGVAQSPRYKIIEKRQSVAFWCNPISGHATLYWYQQILGQGPKLLIQFQNNGVVDDSQLPKDRFSAERLKGVDSTLKIQPAKLEDSAVYLCASSPTKSSSTDTQYFGPGTRLTVL.

This chain uses TRBV5-1 with TRBJ1-1; D call uncertain. The V end lost 4 bases, the J end lost 0 bases, and 16 bases lay between the germline ends. Germline V gene lookup returns CDR1 SGHRS and CDR2 YFSETQ. The CDR3 is made up of 16 amino acids. The CDR3 nucleotides read TGCGCCAGCAGCCACCCCTCTGGAGGGATGAACACTGAAGCTTTCTTT. It encodes CASSHPSGGMNTEAFF. The whole variable domain, remainder taken from reference TRBV5-1 and TRBJ1-1, is KAGVTQTPRYLIKTRGQQVTLSCSPISGHRSVSWYQQTPGQGLQFLFEYFSETQRNKGNFPGRFSGRQFSNSRSEMNVSTLELGDSALYLCASSHPSGGMNTEAFFGQGTRLTVV.

V gene TRBV9 combines with J gene TRBJ1-5; the D is unclear. V lost 4 bases to trimming and J lost 6 bases, with 17 bases between them. Germline V lookup: CDR1 SGDLS, CDR2 YYNGEE. This CDR3 comprises 15 residues. The CDR3 spells CASSYSGREGQPQHF. CDR3 sequence (DNA): TGTGCCAGCAGCTACTCTGGGAGGGAGGGTCAGCCCCAGCATTTT.

The chain joins TRBV4-1 to TRBJ2-1; D ambiguous. Germline CDR1 MGHRA, CDR2 YSYEKL. The ends were cut back, 0 bases at V and 0 bases at J, with 6 bases in the middle. The CDR3 length is 15 residues. The CDR3 DNA is TGCGCCAGCAGCCAAGAAGTTAGCTCCTACAATGAGCAGTTCTTC. Protein: CASSQEVSSYNEQFF.

The genes are TRBV27 and TRBJ1-2; 8 bases align to TRBD1. Germline V gene data show CDR1 as MNHEY and CDR2 as SMNVEV (reference sequence). The CDR3 runs to 16 residues. V gave up 4 bases and J gave up 3 bases; unmatched junction bases: 10. The CDR3 is CASSSPLSTGDYGYTF. The CDR3 bases are TGTGCCAGCAGTTCCCCTTTGTCGACAGGGGACTATGGCTACACCTTC.

V usage is TRBV19 and J usage is TRBJ2-5; 9 bases match TRBD1. After removal of 6 bases from V and 4 bases from J, the junction contained 6 bases not matched to a gene. Germline V gives CDR1 LNHDA, CDR2 SQIVND (reference sequence). CDR3 length: 14 residues. The CDR3 region has the DNA TGTGCCAGTAGCCGGGACAGGGAGGGAGAGACCCAGTACTTC. Protein: CASSRDREGETQYF.

Concerning this clone: Within the sample, other DNA sequences also encode this same CDR3. The CDR3: CASSLGWGQPQHF. The CDR3 DNA reads TGTGCCAGCAGCTTGGGGTGGGGTCAGCCCCAGCATTTT. This chain connects TRBV5-8 to TRBJ1-5; no clear D. This CDR3 has 13 amino acids. Germline CDR1 and CDR2: SGHTS and YDEGEE. V was cut by 0 bases and J by 6 bases, with 7 bases left in between.

The chain has TRBV2 and TRBJ1-2, with 8 bases lining up with TRBD1. The CDR3 covers 13 residues. Germline V gene lookup returns CDR1 SNHLY and CDR2 FYNNEI. J lost 4 bases, V lost 5 bases, and 3 bases had no gene match. The CDR3 is CASSQGAGYGYTF. The CDR3 region has the DNA TGTGCCAGCAGTCAGGGGGCCGGCTATGGCTACACCTTC.